A single sample gave rise to the 9 T cell receptor beta chains below, sequenced in a study of blood T cell repertoires in COVID-19. Some clones are missing from TCRdb's copy, which holds only in-frame ones; the method was immunoSEQ multiplex PCR. Among fewer than 350,000 clones, around nine tenths were seen once, and the ten largest hold 4% to 6%. Sequenced sample: PBMCs or T cells enriched from blood (not recorded which). The receptors here all came from a man between 60 and 70 years old who had recovered from COVID-19.

The chain recombines TRBV5-1 with TRBJ2-3, with 14 bases that match TRBD2. The CDR3 sequence is 14 residues long. Germline V CDR1 and CDR2: SGHRS, YFSETQ. After removal of 3 bases from V and 8 bases from J, the junction contained 2 bases not matched to a gene. The CDR3, as DNA: TGCGCCAGCAGCTGGGGACTAGCGGGGGCTACGCAGTATTTT. Residues: CASSWGLAGATQYF.

This clone was observed once. The chain combines TRBV7-9 with TRBJ2-7; a weak D match, TRBD1 (6 bases). The V end was cut by 5 bases, the J end by 8 bases, with 16 bases between. The CDR3 spans 13 residues. Germline V gives CDR1 SEHNR, CDR2 FQNEAQ (reference sequence). Written as DNA, the CDR3 is TGTGCCAGCAGCCCCCAGACAGGCCTACAGCAGTACTTC. This sequence encodes CASSPQTGLQQYF.

This sequence joins TRBV15 and TRBJ1-2, with 8 bases fitting TRBD1. Germline V gives CDR1 LNHNV, CDR2 YYDKDF (reference sequence). Trimming cost V 5 bases and J 8 bases; bases outside gene matches: 7. The CDR3 loop spans 13 amino acids. The CDR3 reads CATSPETGDGYTF. The CDR3 nucleotides are TGTGCCACCAGCCCGGAGACAGGGGACGGCTACACCTTC.

The chain carries TRBV9 and TRBJ1-3, with D possibly TRBD1 on 5 matching bases. Trimming removed 1 base from V and 4 bases from J, with 18 bases in between. Germline CDR1 reads SGDLS; CDR2 reads YYNGEE. The CDR3 runs to 17 residues. CDR3 DNA sequence: TGTGCCAGCAGCGTACGGGGAGGGGTCGCATTGGGAAACACCATATATTTT. It yields the protein CASSVRGGVALGNTIYF.

The chain uses TRBV19 and TRBJ2-3; 9 bases map to TRBD2. The CDR3 runs 16 residues. After removal of 2 bases from V and 2 bases from J, the junction contained 5 bases not matched to a gene. Germline lookup yields CDR1 LNHDA and CDR2 SQIVND (reference sequence). The CDR3 loop is CASSILLAGSTDTQYF. In nucleotides, the CDR3 is TGTGCCAGTAGTATATTACTAGCGGGCTCCACAGATACGCAGTATTTT.

This chain connects TRBV5-4 to TRBJ2-7; TRBD1 matches 10 bases. V shed 3 bases, J shed 0 bases, and the junction held 0 bases outside the gene matches. Per the germline V gene, CDR1 is SGHNT and CDR2 is YYREEE (reference sequence). The CDR3 runs 14 residues. Written as DNA, the CDR3 is TGTGCCAGCAGCTGGGACAGGGGCTCCTACGAGCAGTACTTC. It is translated as CASSWDRGSYEQYF.

The chain recombines TRBV7-2 with TRBJ1-2; D perhaps matches TRBD1 (5 bases). The V end was cut by 3 bases, the J end by 2 bases, with 10 bases between. Per the germline V gene, CDR1 is SGHTA and CDR2 is FQGNSA. CDR3 size: 14 residues. CDR3 nucleotide sequence: TGTGCCAGCAGCTTTCCGGGGGTAAACTATGGCTACACCTTC. Translation gives CASSFPGVNYGYTF.

The V gene is TRBV5-5, the J gene TRBJ2-7, with 7 positions matching TRBD2. V was clipped by 4 bases and J by 3 bases; unmatched bases: 10. The CDR3 loop spans 15 amino acids. Per the germline V gene, CDR1 is SGHKS and CDR2 is YYEKEE (reference sequence). The CDR3 DNA sequence: TGTGCCAGCAGCCACCCTGGACTAGGCGGCTACGAGCAGTACTTC. This codes for CASSHPGLGGYEQYF.

The chain joins TRBV5-6 to TRBJ2-7, with 8 nucleotides matching TRBD1. V lost 4 bases to trimming and J lost 2 bases; unmatched junction nucleotides: 11. CDR3 length equals 16 residues. CDR1 is SGHDT and CDR2 is YYEEEE in the germline V gene. The CDR3 DNA sequence: TGTGCCAGCAGCACGCCCCGGGACAGGCCTCCCTACGAGCAGTACTTC. This encodes CASSTPRDRPPYEQYF.